The 17 T cell receptor beta chains reported below all come from one sample, sequenced in a study of long-term antiretroviral therapy in people with HIV. A v3.0 immunoSEQ assay was performed at survey level. The protocol was immunoSEQ multiplex PCR, while the TCRdb copy is restricted to in-frame clones and leaves out a portion. The sample shows fewer than 40,000 clones, roughly 78% of them seen only once. The sequenced sample was unsorted PBMCs, obtained 3.4 years after starting antiretroviral therapy. The receptors shown here come from a man aged 30 to 45 with HIV.

CDR3 residues: CASSSVSGANVLTF. The CDR3 region has the DNA TGTGCCAGCAGCTCAGTGTCTGGGGCCAACGTCCTGACTTTC. V and J are TRBV7-9 and TRBJ2-6, with D unresolved. The germline V gene encodes CDR1 SEHNR and CDR2 FQNEAQ (reference sequence). Trimming cost V 4 bases and J 1 base, with 5 bases left between them. The CDR3 runs to 14 residues.

This clone has a single count. The CDR3 here is CASSVRAPNTDTQYF. As DNA, the CDR3 is TGTGCCAGCAGCGTCCGGGCCCCGAACACAGATACGCAGTATTTT. The chain links TRBV9 to TRBJ2-3, with D uncertain. Per germline, CDR1 SGDLS and CDR2 YYNGEE. V dropped 2 bases and J dropped 2 bases, with 12 bases sitting between them. The CDR3 is 15 residues long.

The genes are TRBV10-2 and TRBJ2-7, with D perhaps matching TRBD2 (5 bases). The V gene's germline CDR1 is WSHSY and CDR2 SAAADI. V dropped 4 bases and J dropped 5 bases, with 9 bases sitting between them. CDR3 length: 12 amino acids. In DNA form, the CDR3 reads TGCGCCAGCAGTGGAGGGTTCAACGAGCAGTACTTC. Translation gives CASSGGFNEQYF.

This clone was recorded only once. The V gene is TRBV4-1, the J gene TRBJ2-5; TRBD1 matches at 8 bases. This CDR3 region has 14 residues. The germline V gene encodes CDR1 MGHRA and CDR2 YSYEKL. Germline trimming cut 5 bases from V and 5 bases from J; bases unmatched to any gene: 7. The CDR3 here is CASSETGAVETQYF. Written as DNA, the CDR3 is TGCGCCAGCAGCGAGACAGGGGCGGTGGAGACCCAGTACTTC.

The V call is TRBV4-1, the J call TRBJ1-2, with a weak D call TRBD1 (6 bases). The CDR3 has 13 amino acids. The germline V gene encodes CDR1 MGHRA and CDR2 YSYEKL. The V gene lost 10 bases and the J gene lost 6 bases, with 18 bases spanning the gap. CDR3 region: CATRWSGQNGYTF. In DNA, the CDR3 is TGCGCCACCCGCTGGTCCGGACAGAATGGCTACACCTTC.

This rearrangement joins TRBV5-1 to TRBJ2-7, with a tentative D call TRBD2 (6 bases). Deletions cut 6 bases from V and 3 bases from J, with 22 bases between. The length of the CDR3 is 16 residues. The germline V gene has CDR1 SGHRS and CDR2 YFSETQ. The CDR3 nucleotides read TGCGCCAGCACACTGGGACTGACCTTCCCGGACTACGAGCAGTACTTC. Its translation is CASTLGLTFPDYEQYF.

The rearrangement uses TRBV5-1 and TRBJ1-2, with TRBD1 identical over 8 bases. V trimming: 4 bases; J trimming: 3 bases; junction bases outside the gene matches: 2. The CDR3 consists of 13 residues. Germline assignment: CDR1 SGHRS and CDR2 YFSETQ. The CDR3 DNA is TGCGCCAGCAGCCCGGACAGGGACTATGGCTACACCTTC. Protein: CASSPDRDYGYTF.

This chain uses TRBV29-1 with TRBJ2-1; 10 nucleotides line up with TRBD2. The CDR3 has 15 residues. Germline-derived CDR1 and CDR2 are SQVTM and ANQGSEA. V dropped 8 bases and J dropped 6; count of bases not matched to a gene: 13. The CDR3 DNA follows: TGCAGCATCCGGGAGAGCGGGAGGGCCAGCAATGAGCAGTTCTTC. Translated: CSIRESGRASNEQFF.

The rearrangement joins TRBV9 to TRBJ2-5; possible D gene TRBD2, 6 bases. V shed 0 bases and J shed 5 bases, with 14 bases lying between them. The CDR3 sequence is 15 residues long. CDR1 is SGDLS and CDR2 is YYNGEE in the germline V gene. The CDR3 DNA sequence: TGTGCCAGCAGCGTAGGCGGGAATAGGGTCGAGACCCAGTACTTC. Translated: CASSVGGNRVETQYF.

The chain uses TRBV14 and TRBJ2-7; D remains unclear. The CDR3 is 13 amino acids. V lost 0 bases to trimming and J lost 5 bases, with 8 bases between them. The V gene's germline CDR1 is SGHDN and CDR2 FVKESK. For the CDR3, the DNA is TGTGCCAGCAGCCAAGATTTAAGAGACGAGCAGTACTTC. Amino acids: CASSQDLRDEQYF.

The J gene is TRBJ2-7, the V gene TRBV7-9; 8 positions match TRBD1. The CDR3 totals 15 residues. CDR1 and CDR2 from the germline V gene are SEHNR and FQNEAQ (reference sequence). V was pared by 2 bases and J by 5 bases, with 8 bases of the junction left unmatched. The CDR3: CASSLIQGARNEQYF. The CDR3 DNA reads TGTGCCAGCAGCTTAATCCAGGGGGCGAGAAACGAGCAGTACTTC.

The V and J genes are TRBV27 and TRBJ2-5; 7 nucleotides match TRBD2. V trimming: 6 bases; J trimming: 0 bases; junction bases outside the gene matches: 16. CDR1 and CDR2 (germline): MNHEY, SMNVEV (reference sequence). This CDR3 contains 18 residues. CDR3 loop: CASSKRLSSGRDQETQYF. CDR3 nucleotide sequence: TGTGCCAGCAGCAAGAGACTGAGTAGCGGGCGAGACCAAGAGACCCAGTACTTC.

V is TRBV4-3 and J is TRBJ2-6; maybe TRBD2 (6 bases). The CDR3 spans 15 residues. From germline, CDR1 is LGHNA and CDR2 YSLEER. V was cut by 6 bases and J by 0 bases, with 9 bases left in between. The CDR3 DNA follows: TGCGCCAGCAGGGCGGGGATCTCTGGGGCCAACGTCCTGACTTTC. Encoded protein: CASRAGISGANVLTF.

In this sample, this clone turned up a few times. CDR3 in amino acids: CASSSTHGTYYGYTF. CDR3 DNA sequence: TGTGCCAGCAGCTCCACCCACGGGACTTACTATGGCTACACCTTC. The chain couples TRBV7-9 to TRBJ1-2, with D possibly being TRBD1 (5 bases). The CDR3 covers 15 residues. The germline gives CDR1 SEHNR, CDR2 FQNEAQ (reference sequence). Deletions cut 4 bases from V and 3 bases from J, with 15 bases between.

This sequence joins TRBV19 and TRBJ1-3; D unclear. V lost 3 bases and J lost 3, with 6 bases in between. CDR1 is LNHDA and CDR2 is SQIVND in the germline V gene (reference sequence). The CDR3 totals 13 residues. The CDR3 DNA reads TGTGCCAGTAGTATTCTCTTTGGAAACACCATATATTTT. It specifies CASSILFGNTIYF.

The chain recombines TRBV15 with TRBJ2-3; 7 bases agree with TRBD2. The J segment lost 3 bases and the V segment lost 5 bases, leaving 8 bases of the junction unmatched. This CDR3 is built from 15 residues. Germline V CDR1 and CDR2: LNHNV, YYDKDF (reference sequence). The CDR3 region has the DNA TGTGCCACCAGCCTCGGCGGGAGTTCGACAGATACGCAGTATTTT. It yields the protein CATSLGGSSTDTQYF.

This rearrangement joins TRBV29-1 to TRBJ2-3, with 8 positions matching TRBD1. J was trimmed by 2 bases and V by 4 bases; bases with no gene match: 17. The CDR3 spans 18 residues. Germline CDR1 and CDR2: SQVTM and ANQGSEA. The DNA of the CDR3 is TGCAGCGTTGGGGCAGGGGGCATTGGTAGCGGAATCACAGATACGCAGTATTTT. Amino acid sequence: CSVGAGGIGSGITDTQYF.